Listed here are 14 T cell receptor beta chains from one sample, sequenced in a study of technical replicates of blood from a handful of donors. The protocol was immunoSEQ multiplex PCR, while the TCRdb copy is restricted to in-frame clones and leaves out a portion. Found here are about 82,000 clones, roughly 90% of them singletons; the top ten hold roughly 0.26%. Specimen: T cells isolated from PBMCs. The receptor set was obtained from a human donor in good health.

This rearrangement joins TRBV11-3 to TRBJ2-5; D remains ambiguous. This CDR3 is 15 amino acids long. V gave up 1 base and J gave up 5 bases, with 14 bases separating them. Germline assignment: CDR1 SGHNT and CDR2 YENEEA. This CDR3 is CASSLGAGRWETQYF. Here the CDR3 DNA reads TGTGCCAGCAGCTTAGGGGCAGGAAGGTGGGAGACCCAGTACTTC.

The chain combines TRBV7-9 with TRBJ2-5, with a tentative D call TRBD2 (5 bases). CDR3 size: 15 residues. Germline lookup yields CDR1 SEHNR and CDR2 FQNEAQ (reference sequence). Trimming took 2 bases from V and 4 from J, leaving 14 bases between them. CDR3: CASSLLAGSGETQYF. CDR3 bases: TGTGCCAGCAGCTTACTAGCTGGGTCGGGAGAGACCCAGTACTTC.

CDR3 nucleotide sequence: TGTGCCAGCAGTCGAATCGACAGGCGGAACACTGAAGCTTTCTTT. It yields the protein CASSRIDRRNTEAFF. The V and J genes are TRBV5-5 and TRBJ1-1; perhaps TRBD1 as D (6 bases). Germline CDR1 reads SGHKS; CDR2 reads YYEKEE (reference sequence). The germline V and J ends were trimmed by 5 bases and 1 base, with 15 bases remaining between them. This CDR3 spans 15 amino acids.

This clone appeared a few times. The J gene is TRBJ2-7, the V gene TRBV6-1, with D perhaps TRBD2 (5 bases). Trimming left V 10 bases short and J 4 bases short, with 17 bases between. The CDR3 extends over 13 amino acids. Germline V CDR1 and CDR2: MNHNS, SASEGT. This CDR3 is CATSLDGIYEQYF. The CDR3 DNA sequence: TGTGCCACTTCGCTAGACGGGATTTACGAGCAGTACTTC.

This chain uses TRBV27 with TRBJ2-1; possible D gene TRBD2, 6 bases. V lost 2 bases and J lost 5, with 19 bases in between. This CDR3 region has 17 residues. Germline V gene sequence: CDR1 MNHEY, CDR2 SMNVEV (reference sequence). In DNA form, the CDR3 reads TGTGCCAGCAGTTTACTCCGAACGGGAGCCCCAGACAATGAGCAGTTCTTC. Translating gives CASSLLRTGAPDNEQFF.

The chain couples TRBV5-4 to TRBJ2-7, with D perhaps matching TRBD1 (6 bases). This CDR3 region has 14 residues. Germline values: CDR1 SGHNT, CDR2 YYREEE (reference sequence). Deletions cut 4 bases from V and 2 bases from J, with 13 bases between. CDR3 sequence: CASSAGQPAYEQYF. The DNA of the CDR3 is TGTGCCAGCAGCGCAGGACAGCCAGCCTACGAGCAGTACTTC.

The V call is TRBV5-4, the J call TRBJ2-3; 7 nucleotides align to TRBD2. This CDR3 spans 14 amino acids. Losses at the gene ends were 4 bases for V and 0 bases for J; bases not matched to a gene: 2. Germline V gene lookup returns CDR1 SGHNT and CDR2 YYREEE (reference sequence). The CDR3 DNA follows: TGTGCCAGCAGCGGCGGGAGAAGCACAGATACGCAGTATTTT. Protein: CASSGGRSTDTQYF.

This chain uses TRBV27 with TRBJ2-7; 9 nucleotides match TRBD1. Trimming removed 8 bases from V and 2 bases from J; junction bases left unmatched: 19. Per germline, CDR1 MNHEY and CDR2 SMNVEV (reference sequence). The CDR3 runs 18 residues. This CDR3 reads CASPQEGQGSADTYEQYF. As DNA, the CDR3 is TGTGCCAGCCCACAGGAGGGACAGGGTAGCGCCGATACCTACGAGCAGTACTTC.

The CDR3 DNA reads as TGCGCCAGCAGCCAATTAGCGGGAGGGTCCTACGAGCAGTACTTC. This translates into CASSQLAGGSYEQYF. This rearrangement joins TRBV4-1 to TRBJ2-7; 11 bases are shared with TRBD2. The CDR3 sequence is 15 residues long. The V and J ends lost 2 bases and 1 base, in that order; junction bases with no gene match: 1. The germline gives CDR1 MGHRA, CDR2 YSYEKL.

The V gene is TRBV5-6, the J gene TRBJ1-4, with D tentatively TRBD1 (6 bases). Germline V lookup: CDR1 SGHDT, CDR2 YYEEEE. CDR3 length: 15 amino acids. Trimming left V 5 bases short and J 5 bases short, with 16 bases between. The CDR3: CASRATGLGNEKLFF. The CDR3 nucleotides are TGTGCCAGCAGAGCCACAGGGTTAGGAAATGAAAAACTGTTTTTT.

With respect to this clone: A read error may produce the germline difference seen at one junction end. This chain connects TRBV27 to TRBJ1-5; 9 bases agree with TRBD1. This CDR3 has 12 amino acids. The germline CDR1 and CDR2 sequences are MNHEY and SMNVEV (reference sequence). The CDR3 coding sequence is TGTGCCAGCAGTTTATCCGGGACAGGGTGGAATTTT. The encoded protein is CASSLSGTGWNF.

V usage is TRBV14 and J usage is TRBJ2-1, with TRBD2 matching over 7 bases. The CDR3 is 18 residues long. The junction had 12 bases not matched to a gene; V was cut back by 4 bases and J by 0 bases. Looked up from germline, CDR1 is SGHDN and CDR2 is FVKESK. The CDR3 is CASSLWRGTPSSYNEQFF. Here the CDR3 DNA reads TGTGCCAGCAGCCTTTGGCGGGGGACTCCGAGCTCCTACAATGAGCAGTTCTTC.

The chain has TRBV29-1 and TRBJ2-1; no firm D call. Trimming removed 2 bases at V and 7 bases at J, with 12 bases between. Per the germline V gene, CDR1 is SQVTM and CDR2 is ANQGSEA. The CDR3 is 13 amino acids. In DNA form, the CDR3 reads TGCAGCGTTGAAACTCGAGTAATAAATGAGCAGTTCTTC. Its translation: CSVETRVINEQFF.

V is TRBV12-5 and J is TRBJ1-5; 7 bases are shared with TRBD1. Germline V gene data show CDR1 as LGHNT and CDR2 as FRNRAP. Trimming removed 0 bases from V and 6 bases from J; junction bases left unmatched: 8. The CDR3 has 16 residues. The CDR3 DNA follows: TGTGCTAGTGGTTTGGTTGTAGACAGGGTTGGTCAGCCCCAGCATTTT. It encodes CASGLVVDRVGQPQHF.